The 25 T cell receptor beta chains presented below share a single source sample, sequenced in a study of shared clonotypes between healthy human individuals. CD45RO-negative, CCR7-positively selected cells formed the naive CD8 fraction, excluding terminally differentiated effector memory CD45RA+ cells. Only in-frame clones appear in the TCRdb table, and some are missing; sequencing was by immunoSEQ multiplex PCR. Altogether about 2.1 million clones are present, around 95% being singletons, with the ten largest covering about 1.6%. Sample: naive CD8+ T cells from PBMCs. The source is a man aged 18-30 years in good health. Some clones in this sample may be carry-over from other donors' samples.

Notes on this clone: Within the sample, other DNA sequences also encode this same CDR3. The CDR3 sequence: CASSLGGRTEAFF. The CDR3 nucleotides read TGTGCCAGCAGCCTGGGGGGGAGGACTGAAGCTTTCTTT. This chain links TRBV5-4 with TRBJ1-1; perhaps TRBD1 as D (5 bases). V lost 4 bases and J lost 5, with 12 bases in between. Per the germline V gene, CDR1 is SGHNT and CDR2 is YYREEE (reference sequence). CDR3 size: 13 residues.

This chain connects TRBV10-2 to TRBJ2-5; 7 bases agree with TRBD2. Trimming removed 6 bases from V and 2 bases from J; junction bases left unmatched: 6. This CDR3 comprises 14 residues. From germline, CDR1 is WSHSY and CDR2 SAAADI. In nucleotides, the CDR3 is TGCGCCAGCAGGAGCAGGGACTATCAAGAGACCCAGTACTTC. Amino acids: CASRSRDYQETQYF.

This chain uses TRBV5-5 with TRBJ2-7; no reliable D call. Germline values: CDR1 SGHKS, CDR2 YYEKEE (reference sequence). This CDR3 is 13 amino acids long. The V end was cut by 0 bases, the J end by 3 bases, with 7 bases between. CDR3 amino acids: CASSLALGYEQYF. The DNA of the CDR3 is TGTGCCAGCAGCTTGGCCCTGGGCTACGAGCAGTACTTC.

The chain carries TRBV7-3 and TRBJ2-7, with a weak D call TRBD2 (6 bases). The CDR3 sequence is 14 residues long. V was pared by 5 bases and J by 6 bases, with 17 bases between. CDR1 is SGHTA, CDR2 FQGTGA, per germline. The CDR3, as DNA: TGTGCCAGCAGCCTCACTGGGACGCGGGGCGAGCAGTACTTC. Amino acid sequence: CASSLTGTRGEQYF. Full variable domain (remainder filled in from reference TRBV7-3 and TRBJ2-7): GAGVSQTPSNKVTEKGKYVELRCDPISGHTALYWYRQSLGQGPEFLIYFQGTGAADDSGLPNDRFFAVRPEGSVSTLKIQRTERGDSAVYLCASSLTGTRGEQYFGPGTRLTVT.

The chain carries TRBV27 and TRBJ2-2, with 10 bases lining up with TRBD2. V trimming: 4 bases; J trimming: 1 base; junction bases outside the gene matches: 3. This CDR3 contains 16 residues. CDR1 MNHEY and CDR2 SMNVEV come from the germline V gene (reference sequence). The CDR3 DNA reads as TGTGCCAGCAGTTCCCGGACTAGCGGGAACACCGGGGAGCTGTTTTTT. It codes for CASSSRTSGNTGELFF.

V usage is TRBV5-1 and J usage is TRBJ2-3; the match to TRBD1 covers 7 bases. Germline assignment: CDR1 SGHRS and CDR2 YFSETQ. After removal of 1 base from V and 1 base from J, the junction contained 3 bases not matched to a gene. The CDR3 is 15 amino acids. The DNA for the CDR3 is TGCGCCAGCAGCTTGAGCCAGGGGGGCACAGATACGCAGTATTTT. This translates into CASSLSQGGTDTQYF.

This chain uses TRBV5-6 with TRBJ2-7; TRBD1 or TRBD2 may be the D gene (5 bases each). The CDR3 totals 16 residues. The V end lost 4 bases, the J end lost 0 bases, and 17 bases lay between the germline ends. CDR1 and CDR2 from the germline V gene are SGHDT and YYEEEE. The CDR3 nucleotides are TGTGCCAGCAGCCGGGGTTTACAGGCCCCCTCCTACGAGCAGTACTTC. It codes for CASSRGLQAPSYEQYF.

The chain has TRBV29-1 and TRBJ2-1, with D unresolved. Germline V gene sequence: CDR1 SQVTM, CDR2 ANQGSEA. This CDR3 spans 11 amino acids. The ends were cut back, 1 base at V and 5 bases at J, with 3 bases in the middle. DNA of the CDR3: TGCAGCGTTGAAGTCAACAATGAGCAGTTCTTC. Its translation is CSVEVNNEQFF.

The rearrangement uses TRBV19 and TRBJ1-1; D not resolved. Trimming pared 3 bases from V and 5 bases from J, leaving 7 bases between. This CDR3 has 12 residues. Looked up from germline, CDR1 is LNHDA and CDR2 is SQIVND (reference sequence). The CDR3 bases are TGTGCCAGTAGTATGGAGGTTACTGAAGCTTTCTTT. Protein: CASSMEVTEAFF.

Of note for this clone: Other nucleotide sequences from this sample produce the same CDR3. The chain links TRBV6-1 to TRBJ2-7; D is perhaps TRBD1 (5 bases). Trimming stripped 6 bases from V and 4 bases from J, with 7 bases between. The CDR3 is made up of 11 amino acids. The germline V gene encodes CDR1 MNHNS and CDR2 SASEGT. The CDR3: CASRQGYEQYF. As DNA, the CDR3 is TGTGCCAGCAGGCAGGGATACGAGCAGTACTTC.

The genes are TRBV9 and TRBJ1-2, with TRBD1 identical over 10 bases. J was trimmed by 8 bases and V by 3 bases; bases with no gene match: 10. The CDR3 has 15 amino acids. Germline CDR1 is SGDLS and CDR2 is YYNGEE. CDR3 region: CASSDGDRGRGGYTF. The CDR3 nucleotides read TGTGCCAGCAGCGACGGCGACAGGGGGCGCGGGGGCTACACCTTC.

This chain links TRBV7-9 with TRBJ2-1; possibly TRBD2 for D (5 bases). There are 17 residues in the CDR3. Trimming stripped 6 bases from V and 3 bases from J, with 21 bases between. Per germline, CDR1 SEHNR and CDR2 FQNEAQ (reference sequence). CDR3 nucleotides: TGTGCCAGCAGTCCTCCCACGAGCGGAATCTACTACAATGAGCAGTTCTTC. Protein product: CASSPPTSGIYYNEQFF.

V and J are TRBV6-4 and TRBJ1-5; D gene uncertain. The germline V gene encodes CDR1 MRHNA and CDR2 SNTAGT. CDR3 length: 9 residues. V lost 10 bases, J lost 11 bases, and 9 bases lay in between. Here the CDR3 DNA reads TGTGCCACCCGGGAGGCCCAGCATTTT. The encoded protein is CATREAQHF.

The J gene is TRBJ2-1, the V gene TRBV6-5; D remains ambiguous. Trimming took 3 bases from V and 8 from J, leaving 20 bases between them. The CDR3 has 16 amino acids. Per the germline V gene, CDR1 is MNHEY and CDR2 is SVGAGI. For the CDR3, the DNA is TGTGCCAGCAGTTATGCGGCGCCAGCAGTTGCGGATGAGCAGTTCTTC. This codes for CASSYAAPAVADEQFF.

The J gene is TRBJ2-1, the V gene TRBV5-1, with D perhaps matching TRBD2 (6 bases). Germline CDR1 is SGHRS and CDR2 is YFSETQ. The CDR3 spans 18 residues. Trimming removed 0 bases from V and 3 bases from J, with 19 bases in between. Written as DNA, the CDR3 is TGCGCCAGCAGCTTGGAGGTCCTAACGGGAGTGGTCTACAATGAGCAGTTCTTC. Residues: CASSLEVLTGVVYNEQFF. The full variable domain, its missing parts supplied by reference TRBV5-1 and TRBJ2-1, is KAGVTQTPRYLIKTRGQQVTLSCSPISGHRSVSWYQQTPGQGLQFLFEYFSETQRNKGNFPGRFSGRQFSNSRSEMNVSTLELGDSALYLCASSLEVLTGVVYNEQFFGPGTRLTVL.

This chain links TRBV29-1 with TRBJ2-3; D might be TRBD1 (6 bases). The CDR3 has 12 amino acids. Trimming shortened V by 7 bases and J by 5 bases, and 13 bases separated the two germline ends. Germline V gene lookup returns CDR1 SQVTM and CDR2 ANQGSEA. The CDR3: CSDLCRGDTQYF. CDR3 DNA sequence: TGCAGCGACCTTTGCAGGGGAGATACGCAGTATTTT.

The chain recombines TRBV5-1 with TRBJ2-7, with D possibly being TRBD2 (6 bases). With 4 bases removed from V and 6 bases from J, the gap between germline ends came to 14 bases. Looked up from germline, CDR1 is SGHRS and CDR2 is YFSETQ. This CDR3 has 13 residues. The CDR3 sequence is CASSAAGGSEQYF. CDR3 bases: TGCGCCAGCAGCGCGGCTGGAGGGAGCGAGCAGTACTTC. The whole variable domain, filled in from reference TRBV5-1 and TRBJ2-7, reads KAGVTQTPRYLIKTRGQQVTLSCSPISGHRSVSWYQQTPGQGLQFLFEYFSETQRNKGNFPGRFSGRQFSNSRSEMNVSTLELGDSALYLCASSAAGGSEQYFGPGTRLTVT.

A remark on this clone: Within the sample, other DNA sequences also encode this same CDR3. V and J are TRBV19 and TRBJ2-7; D unclear. Trimming removed 1 base at V and 4 bases at J, with 2 bases between. Germline CDR1 LNHDA, CDR2 SQIVND (reference sequence). The CDR3 is 11 residues long. The CDR3 DNA follows: TGTGCCAGTAGTATAGGATACGAGCAGTACTTC. It is translated as CASSIGYEQYF.

The rearrangement uses TRBV11-2 and TRBJ2-1; D call uncertain. Germline V CDR1 and CDR2: SGHAT, FQNNGV. Trimming removed 7 bases at V and 7 bases at J, with 20 bases between. The CDR3 consists of 15 residues. CDR3 DNA: TGTGCCAGCACCCTTACGAGCGCGGAGTGGAATGAGCAGTTCTTC. It codes for CASTLTSAEWNEQFF.

This rearrangement joins TRBV6-6 to TRBJ1-5; 7 bases map to TRBD1. J was trimmed by 1 base and V by 2 bases; bases with no gene match: 2. The germline gives CDR1 MNHNY, CDR2 SVGAGI (reference sequence). The CDR3 has 15 amino acids. The CDR3 spells CASSYRQGSNQPQHF. For the CDR3, the DNA is TGTGCCAGCAGTTACCGACAGGGAAGCAATCAGCCCCAGCATTTT.

The chain has TRBV9 and TRBJ2-2; D assignment may be TRBD1 or TRBD2 (5 bases each). V was trimmed by 0 bases and J by 5 bases, leaving 11 bases between them. The germline V gene has CDR1 SGDLS and CDR2 YYNGEE. The CDR3 extends over 15 amino acids. The DNA of the CDR3 is TGTGCCAGCAGCGTAGTAGAGGGGTGGACCGGGGAGCTGTTTTTT. Translating gives CASSVVEGWTGELFF.

The V and J genes are TRBV19 and TRBJ2-2; 7 nucleotides match TRBD1. The V gene end was trimmed by 5 bases and the J gene end by 6 bases; junction bases not matched to a gene: 9. This CDR3 is built from 15 residues. Looked up from germline, CDR1 is LNHDA and CDR2 is SQIVND (reference sequence). CDR3 nucleotides: TGTGCCAGTAGTGATCCGACAGGGAGACCCGGGGAGCTGTTTTTT. As protein: CASSDPTGRPGELFF.

This chain links TRBV9 with TRBJ2-4; TRBD1 matches at 7 bases. Germline CDR1 SGDLS, CDR2 YYNGEE. The CDR3 is 15 residues long. Trimming took 3 bases from V and 4 from J; bases not matched to a gene: 7. CDR3 region: CASSDAGTAKNIQYF. CDR3 bases: TGTGCCAGCAGCGATGCCGGGACAGCAAAAAACATTCAGTACTTC.

This rearrangement joins TRBV27 to TRBJ2-7, with D maybe TRBD1 (5 bases). The V end lost 0 bases, the J end lost 3 bases, and 12 bases lay between the germline ends. This CDR3 spans 15 amino acids. Germline V gene sequence: CDR1 MNHEY, CDR2 SMNVEV (reference sequence). The CDR3 bases are TGTGCCAGCAGTTTATCCGCGGACACAAGCTACGAGCAGTACTTC. As protein: CASSLSADTSYEQYF.

The chain carries TRBV13 and TRBJ2-5; D remains unclear. Deletions cut 5 bases from V and 9 bases from J, with 19 bases between. From germline, CDR1 is PRHDT and CDR2 FYEKMQ (reference sequence). This CDR3 has 14 residues. The CDR3 nucleotides are TGTGCCAGCAGCCGAAGGGCCCCCCGGTGGGCCCAGTACTTC. Its translation is CASSRRAPRWAQYF.